The clone carrying this T cell receptor beta chain was counted at least ten times. Its antigen is not known. This specimen comes from a study of response to subunit inactivated influenza vaccine. TCRdb re-called the RT-PCR reads through MiXCR, storing one row per CDR3 protein. The sample yields 500,000 or so distinct CDR3 sequences, over 9.5% seen once. The V gene lost 1 base and the J gene lost 4 bases, with 10 bases spanning the gap. This CDR3 is built from 15 residues. Study results and limitations: After each seasonal influenza vaccination, few new T cells are recruited, the authors suggested.

The receptor was isolated from a man in his fifties who received an inactivated influenza vaccine. The gene calls are TRBV12-3 or TRBV12-4 and TRBJ1-4; weak D call: TRBD1 (5 bases). The material sequenced was PBMCs from blood, taken roughly 47 days after vaccination. The CDR3 here is CASSLGDSSNEKLFF. The CDR3 DNA reads TGTGCCAGCAGTTTAGGAGACAGTAGTAATGAAAAACTGTTTTTT.